The 24 T cell receptor beta chains listed next were all sequenced from one sample in a study of T cell responses to AZD1222 COVID-19 vaccine. Clones were sequenced by immunoSEQ multiplex PCR, and TCRdb holds only the in-frame ones, with some missing. The repertoire holds about 170,000 clones, with over 75% as singletons. Specimen: peripheral blood, collected on day 0 of AZD1222 vaccination. The receptors come from an adult in good health.

The CDR3 here is CACDRGPLEKLFF. The CDR3 nucleotides read TGTGCCTGTGACCGGGGCCCTCTTGAAAAACTGTTTTTT. V and J are TRBV30 and TRBJ1-4, with a weak D call TRBD1 (5 bases). The germline CDR1 and CDR2 sequences are GTSNPN and SVGIG (reference sequence). This CDR3 is 13 amino acids long. Trimming cost V 6 bases and J 7 bases, with 15 bases left between them.

This rearrangement joins TRBV9 to TRBJ2-2; unclear D gene. Germline loops: CDR1 SGDLS, CDR2 YYNGEE. The length of the CDR3 is 12 residues. Deletions cut 1 base from V and 8 bases from J, with 6 bases between. The DNA of the CDR3 is TGTGCCAGCAGCGTAATGACAGGGGAGCTGTTTTTT. Amino acid sequence: CASSVMTGELFF.

V is TRBV6-6 and J is TRBJ1-4; weak D call: TRBD1 (6 bases). Looked up from germline, CDR1 is MNHNY and CDR2 is SVGAGI (reference sequence). The germline V and J ends were trimmed by 7 bases and 8 bases, with 17 bases remaining between them. This CDR3 region has 14 residues. Here the CDR3 reads CASKPGGGGEKLFF. CDR3 bases: TGTGCCAGCAAACCGGGGGGCGGAGGAGAAAAACTGTTTTTT.

The chain is built from TRBV5-5 and TRBJ2-2; 10 nucleotides match TRBD1. The CDR3 is 15 residues long. After removal of 1 base from V and 6 bases from J, the junction contained 3 bases not matched to a gene. From germline, CDR1 is SGHKS and CDR2 YYEKEE (reference sequence). The CDR3 DNA reads TGTGCCAGCAGCTTGCTGGGACAGGGGCCCGGGGAGCTGTTTTTT. Its protein is CASSLLGQGPGELFF.

The chain recombines TRBV9 with TRBJ2-3; TRBD1 might be the D (6 bases). The V gene lost 3 bases and the J gene lost 5 bases, with 19 bases spanning the gap. Germline V CDR1 and CDR2: SGDLS, YYNGEE. The CDR3 extends over 16 amino acids. CDR3 sequence (DNA): TGTGCCAGCAGCGCGAGACAGGTGGAGAGTATAGATACGCAGTATTTT. Translating gives CASSARQVESIDTQYF.

V is TRBV9 and J is TRBJ1-6; a possible D gene is TRBD1 (6 bases). The CDR3 length is 14 residues. The V gene's germline CDR1 is SGDLS and CDR2 YYNGEE. V was cut by 6 bases and J by 10 bases, with 17 bases left in between. DNA of the CDR3: TGTGCCAGCACCGAACAGGGTGCGGGCTCACCCCTCCACTTT. Its translation: CASTEQGAGSPLHF.

CDR3 sequence: CASSQGIRETQYF. Written as DNA, the CDR3 is TGTGCCAGCAGCCAGGGGATCAGAGAGACCCAGTACTTC. This sequence joins TRBV7-3 and TRBJ2-5; TRBD1 is a possible D gene (6 bases). Germline CDR1 reads SGHTA; CDR2 reads FQGTGA. V lost 5 bases and J 4 bases, leaving 11 bases between the germline ends. The CDR3 covers 13 residues.

This chain connects TRBV19 to TRBJ2-1; no clear D. V was cut by 4 bases and J by 5 bases, with 9 bases left in between. CDR3 length: 13 residues. In germline, CDR1 is LNHDA, CDR2 SQIVND (reference sequence). CDR3 sequence reads: CASSTFPHNEQFF. The CDR3 DNA sequence: TGTGCCAGTAGTACGTTCCCCCACAATGAGCAGTTCTTC.

This rearrangement joins TRBV4-2 to TRBJ2-5; TRBD2 agrees at 9 bases. CDR3 size: 18 residues. The trim removed 5 bases at V and 0 bases at J, leaving 13 bases unmatched. CDR1 and CDR2 from the germline V gene are LGHNA and YNFKEQ. The CDR3 sequence is CASSSGLADPVYQETQYF. In DNA, the CDR3 is TGTGCCAGCAGCTCGGGACTAGCAGACCCTGTGTACCAAGAGACCCAGTACTTC.

The rearrangement uses TRBV5-6 and TRBJ2-1; D might be TRBD1 or TRBD2, each matching 5 bases. Germline V gene data show CDR1 as SGHDT and CDR2 as YYEEEE. V lost 0 bases and J 4 bases, leaving 11 bases between the germline ends. This CDR3 is built from 15 residues. CDR3 nucleotide sequence: TGTGCCAGCAGCTTGGGGTGGGGGAAATACAATGAGCAGTTCTTC. This sequence encodes CASSLGWGKYNEQFF.

This chain connects TRBV2 to TRBJ1-6, with a possible D match to TRBD1 (6 bases). Trimming stripped 0 bases from V and 12 bases from J, with 18 bases between. This CDR3 region has 16 residues. Germline V gives CDR1 SNHLY, CDR2 FYNNEI. CDR3 DNA sequence: TGTGCCAGCAGTGAAGCGTTGGGGGCCTGGGGGGGACCCCTCCACTTT. It translates to CASSEALGAWGGPLHF.

The chain is built from TRBV7-9 and TRBJ2-3; 8 nucleotides agree with TRBD2. CDR3 size: 15 residues. Germline V gene lookup returns CDR1 SEHNR and CDR2 FQNEAQ (reference sequence). V dropped 5 bases and J dropped 6; count of bases not matched to a gene: 10. CDR3 loop: CASSPGGGAGDTQYF. The CDR3 bases are TGTGCCAGCAGCCCCGGGGGGGGCGCAGGGGATACGCAGTATTTT.

This CDR3 reads CASGSPGQNEQFF. For the CDR3, the DNA is TGTGCTAGTGGTTCCCCCGGACAGAATGAGCAGTTCTTC. This chain connects TRBV12-5 to TRBJ2-1; the D gene is possibly TRBD1 (6 bases). The CDR3 runs to 13 residues. Trimming left V 4 bases short and J 7 bases short, with 11 bases between. CDR1 LGHNT and CDR2 FRNRAP come from the germline V gene.

This chain uses TRBV18 with TRBJ2-1; TRBD2 matches 16 bases. CDR3 length: 16 residues. Germline CDR1 KGHSH, CDR2 LQKENI. J gave up 9 bases and V 3 bases, and 5 bases lay outside the gene matches. The CDR3 here is CASSPGLAGGQGEQFF. CDR3 DNA sequence: TGTGCCAGCTCACCGGGACTAGCGGGGGGGCAGGGTGAGCAGTTCTTC.

The chain has TRBV7-8 and TRBJ2-1; TRBD1 might be the D (6 bases). The CDR3 extends over 15 amino acids. Germline CDR1 reads SGHVS; CDR2 reads FQNEAQ. The V and J ends lost 5 bases and 3 bases respectively, with 14 bases between them. The CDR3 loop reads CASSRGGDLYNEQFF. For the CDR3, the DNA is TGTGCCAGCAGCCGAGGGGGTGACCTCTACAATGAGCAGTTCTTC.

In DNA, the CDR3 is TGTGCCAGTGCCTCCTGGCCCGGGCCTGAAGCTTTCTTT. Amino acids: CASASWPGPEAFF. The rearrangement links TRBV19 to TRBJ1-1; no definite D call. Between the trimmed V and J ends, which lost 8 bases and 6 bases, there was a span of 16 bases. The CDR3 runs to 13 residues. Germline assignment: CDR1 LNHDA and CDR2 SQIVND (reference sequence).

The V gene is TRBV21-1, the J gene TRBJ2-2; TRBD2 is taken as the D call from the table, unchecked against the DNA. TRBV21-1 is an annotated pseudogene. CDR3 size: 16 residues. CDR3: CASSKAKGGGTGELFF. Written as DNA, the CDR3 is TGTGCCAGCAGCAAAGCTAAGGGCGGGGGGACCGGGGAGCTGTTTTTT.

This clone was found a few times. The chain has TRBV5-1 and TRBJ1-4; D is perhaps TRBD1 (6 bases). The V and J ends lost 3 bases and 0 bases respectively, with 15 bases between them. Germline V gene lookup returns CDR1 SGHRS and CDR2 YFSETQ. The length of the CDR3 is 17 residues. The CDR3 region is CASSSWGRGATNEKLFF. DNA for the CDR3: TGCGCCAGCAGCTCCTGGGGCAGGGGCGCAACTAATGAAAAACTGTTTTTT. Complete variable domain (other parts from reference TRBV5-1 and TRBJ1-4): KAGVTQTPRYLIKTRGQQVTLSCSPISGHRSVSWYQQTPGQGLQFLFEYFSETQRNKGNFPGRFSGRQFSNSRSEMNVSTLELGDSALYLCASSSWGRGATNEKLFFGSGTQLSVL.

This clone was seen just once. The chain has TRBV9 and TRBJ2-5; 10 bases line up with TRBD2. Germline CDR1 reads SGDLS; CDR2 reads YYNGEE. This CDR3 is 15 amino acids long. The V segment lost 1 base and the J segment 5 bases; nucleotides outside the gene matches: 5. This CDR3 reads CASSVRTSGGETQYF. In DNA, the CDR3 is TGTGCCAGCAGCGTACGGACTAGCGGCGGGGAGACCCAGTACTTC.

Worth noting for this clone: This sample also contains other DNA sequences that code for the same CDR3. This chain connects TRBV29-1 to TRBJ1-5; no clear D gene. This CDR3 has 13 residues. The germline CDR1 and CDR2 sequences are SQVTM and ANQGSEA. Trimming removed 5 bases from V and 0 bases from J, with 8 bases in between. The CDR3 DNA follows: TGCAGCGTTAGAAGAGATAGCAATCAGCCCCAGCATTTT. This gives the protein CSVRRDSNQPQHF.

This clone was observed a single time. The V gene is TRBV11-2, the J gene TRBJ1-2; D remains ambiguous. The CDR3 sequence is 17 residues long. Trimming stripped 1 base from V and 0 bases from J, with 15 bases between. CDR1 is SGHAT and CDR2 is FQNNGV in the germline V gene. As DNA, the CDR3 is TGTGCCAGCAGCTTAGGTTATACAGCTGCCTCTAACTATGGCTACACCTTC. As protein: CASSLGYTAASNYGYTF.

This chain uses TRBV5-6 with TRBJ1-4; perhaps TRBD1 as D (6 bases). The germline V and J ends were trimmed by 4 bases and 3 bases, with 13 bases remaining between them. The germline gives CDR1 SGHDT, CDR2 YYEEEE. The CDR3 runs to 15 residues. CDR3 amino acids: CASSPGTRSNEKLFF. As DNA, the CDR3 is TGTGCCAGCAGCCCCGGGACAAGATCTAATGAAAAACTGTTTTTT.

The chain couples TRBV9 to TRBJ1-2; 7 bases match TRBD1. CDR3 length equals 14 residues. The ends lost 2 bases at V and 5 bases at J; junction bases unmatched: 6. Germline V gives CDR1 SGDLS, CDR2 YYNGEE. The CDR3 region is CASSVAGTAYGYTF. For the CDR3, the DNA is TGTGCCAGCAGCGTCGCAGGGACAGCATATGGCTACACCTTC.

This chain uses TRBV29-1 with TRBJ2-4, with 9 positions matching TRBD1. The CDR3 extends over 15 amino acids. The germline V gene encodes CDR1 SQVTM and CDR2 ANQGSEA. J was trimmed by 8 bases and V by 0 bases; bases with no gene match: 8. The CDR3 loop is CSVEDSGQGRDIQYF. CDR3 DNA: TGCAGCGTTGAAGATTCCGGACAGGGGAGGGACATTCAGTACTTC.